Each of the 27 T cell receptor beta chains below was sequenced from the same sample in a study of CD8 T cells in ankylosing spondylitis. Via MiXCR, TCRdb re-called the 5' RACE reads, giving one row per CDR3 protein. Of a few hundred thousand distinct CDR3 sequences in the sample, 20% were seen once. The source material was blood, either unsorted or a sorted T cell fraction (not recorded which). These TCRs come from a male donor with ankylosing spondylitis or in good health (not recorded which).

The V gene is TRBV28, the J gene TRBJ2-7, with D hard to call. CDR3 length equals 13 residues. V was pared by 5 bases and J by 3 bases, with 11 bases between. The germline V gene has CDR1 MDHEN and CDR2 SYDVKM. The CDR3 loop reads CASSTTRFYEQYV. The CDR3 DNA reads TGTGCCAGCAGTACGACAAGGTTCTACGAGCAGTACGTC.

The V gene is TRBV6-2 or TRBV6-3, the J gene TRBJ2-5; D is perhaps TRBD1 (6 bases). Trimming pared 0 bases from V and 5 bases from J, leaving 10 bases between. The CDR3 consists of 14 residues. CDR1 is MNHEY and CDR2 is SVGEGT in the germline V gene. The CDR3 region is CASSYSWTVETQYF. The CDR3 DNA reads TGTGCCAGCAGTTACTCCTGGACAGTGGAGACCCAGTACTTC.

The V gene is TRBV10-3, the J gene TRBJ2-3; TRBD2 matches at 8 bases. The J segment lost 1 base and the V segment lost 3 bases, leaving 3 bases of the junction unmatched. The CDR3 spans 15 residues. CDR1 and CDR2 from the germline V gene are ENHRY and SYGVKD. The CDR3 region has the DNA TGTGCCATCAGTGACAGCGGGAGTGGCACAGATACGCAGTATTTT. It is translated as CAISDSGSGTDTQYF.

This clonotype was counted ten times or more. This chain uses TRBV20-1 with TRBJ2-1; 7 bases align to TRBD1. The length of the CDR3 is 12 residues. Germline V gives CDR1 DFQATT, CDR2 SNEGSKA (reference sequence). Here the CDR3 DNA reads TGCACCGCGAGGGGGCCCTACAATGAGCAGTTCTTC. Its translation is CTARGPYNEQFF.

This clonotype was observed a few times. V usage is TRBV15 and J usage is TRBJ2-5, with D possibly TRBD2 on 6 matching bases. V gave up 1 base and J gave up 3 bases, with 9 bases separating them. CDR1 and CDR2 from the germline V gene are LNHNV and YYDKDF (reference sequence). The CDR3 loop spans 14 amino acids. CDR3 DNA: TGTGCCACCAGCAGAGTTGGCGGGAAAGAGACCCAGTACTTC. Translated: CATSRVGGKETQYF.

V gene TRBV20-1 combines with J gene TRBJ2-3; 11 nucleotides agree with TRBD2. The V and J ends lost 6 bases and 5 bases, in that order; junction bases with no gene match: 13. The CDR3 is 16 amino acids. The germline CDR1 and CDR2 sequences are DFQATT and SNEGSKA (reference sequence). This chain's CDR3 is CSARGLAVMRKDTQYF. The CDR3 bases are TGCAGTGCCAGGGGACTAGCGGTAATGAGGAAAGATACGCAGTATTTT.

This sequence joins TRBV19 and TRBJ1-1; no firm D call. V gave up 1 base and J gave up 6 bases, with 12 bases separating them. Per germline, CDR1 LNHDA and CDR2 SQIVND (reference sequence). This CDR3 contains 14 residues. CDR3: CASSIAGVGAEAFF. CDR3 sequence (DNA): TGTGCCAGTAGTATAGCTGGGGTCGGGGCTGAAGCTTTCTTT.

The gene calls are TRBV6-2 or TRBV6-3 and TRBJ1-1, with D tentatively TRBD1 (5 bases). The CDR3 sequence is 14 residues long. The V end was cut by 0 bases, the J end by 0 bases, with 5 bases between. Germline loops: CDR1 MNHEY, CDR2 SVGEGT. In DNA form, the CDR3 reads TGTGCCAGCAGTTACTCGGGGGTGAACACTGAAGCTTTCTTT. As protein: CASSYSGVNTEAFF.

This clonotype came up a few times. The chain is built from TRBV6-1 and TRBJ2-1, with D possibly being TRBD1 (6 bases). V was pared by 4 bases and J by 8 bases, with 15 bases between. The CDR3 loop spans 14 amino acids. The germline V gene has CDR1 MNHNS and CDR2 SASEGT. The CDR3 sequence is CASSAQLGGYEQFF. For the CDR3, the DNA is TGTGCCAGCAGTGCCCAACTAGGGGGTTATGAGCAGTTCTTC.

A few counts support this clonotype. V and J are TRBV5-6 and TRBJ2-7; 7 nucleotides line up with TRBD1. V gave up 4 bases and J gave up 3 bases; unmatched junction bases: 7. The CDR3 loop spans 14 amino acids. The V gene's germline CDR1 is SGHDT and CDR2 YYEEEE. The CDR3 region has the DNA TGTGCCAGCAGCCCGATGGGACAGCGCTACGAGCAGTACGTC. Its translation is CASSPMGQRYEQYV.

The gene calls are TRBV5-1 and TRBJ2-3; 13 positions agree with TRBD2. This CDR3 comprises 16 residues. The germline gives CDR1 SGHRS, CDR2 YFSETQ. J was trimmed by 4 bases and V by 5 bases; bases with no gene match: 7. CDR3 coding DNA: TGCGCCAGCAGAACTAGCGGGGGGGCCGGGGCAGATACGCAGTATTTT. Translation gives CASRTSGGAGADTQYF.

This sequence joins TRBV12-3 or TRBV12-4 and TRBJ1-2; 10 nucleotides agree with TRBD1. The length of the CDR3 is 12 residues. The V gene end was trimmed by 5 bases and the J gene end by 14 bases; junction bases not matched to a gene: 8. The CDR3 region has the DNA TGTGCCAGCAGTCCCGGGACAGGGGACCTAACCTTC. Its translation is CASSPGTGDLTF.

The chain joins TRBV6-5 to TRBJ1-2; D unresolved. The CDR3 totals 13 residues. Germline CDR1 is MNHEY and CDR2 is SVGAGI. Trimming stripped 0 bases from V and 7 bases from J, with 9 bases between. Written as DNA, the CDR3 is TGTGCCAGCAGTTACTCGGGGAGTTCTGGCTACACCTTC. Translation gives CASSYSGSSGYTF.

The chain has TRBV21-1 and TRBJ2-3; the D call of TRBD2 is as the table states it, not checked on the DNA. TRBV21-1 constitutes a pseudogene. This CDR3 is built from 16 residues. DNA for the CDR3: TGTGCCGGCGGGAGGGCCACCGTACCTAGCACAGATACGCAGTATTTT. Residues: CAGGRATVPSTDTQYF.

The chain combines TRBV4-1 with TRBJ2-2, with TRBD2 matching 7 bases. The ends lost 0 bases at V and 4 bases at J; junction bases unmatched: 5. Looked up from germline, CDR1 is MGHRA and CDR2 is YSYEKL. This CDR3 spans 16 amino acids. CDR3: CASSQDALAVTGELFF. CDR3 bases: TGCGCCAGCAGCCAAGATGCGCTAGCGGTCACCGGGGAGCTGTTTTTT.

The chain employs TRBV18 and TRBJ1-2, with D unresolved. Germline-derived CDR1 and CDR2 are KGHSH and LQKENI. The CDR3 totals 15 residues. V lost 6 bases and J lost 8, with 22 bases in between. DNA for the CDR3: TGTGCCAGCTCCCCCACCCGGGGTTTCTCGGAAGGCTACACCTTC. Amino acids: CASSPTRGFSEGYTF.

This chain connects TRBV24-1 to TRBJ2-5; D is unclear. The CDR3 spans 16 residues. V was clipped by 4 bases and J by 1 base, with 15 bases between them. Germline CDR1 is KGHDR and CDR2 is SFDVKD. In nucleotides, the CDR3 is TGTGCCACCAGTGACCCTGGGTCGTCAGCCCAAGAGACCCAGTACTTC. Protein sequence: CATSDPGSSAQETQYF.

This clonotype was seen a handful of times. The chain links TRBV5-1 to TRBJ2-2; tentative D call: TRBD1 (6 bases). Germline-derived CDR1 and CDR2 are SGHRS and YFSETQ. The CDR3 totals 17 residues. The V gene lost 3 bases and the J gene lost 3 bases, with 18 bases spanning the gap. The chain's CDR3 is CASSSGSRDTYTGELFF. For the CDR3, the DNA is TGCGCCAGCAGCTCGGGATCCCGGGACACATACACCGGGGAGCTGTTTTTT.

This clonotype was counted between two and nine times. The chain has TRBV6-1 and TRBJ2-6; D not certain. V lost 5 bases and J 0 bases, leaving 8 bases between the germline ends. The germline gives CDR1 MNHNS, CDR2 SASEGT. This CDR3 contains 15 residues. CDR3: CASSRDASGANVLTF. CDR3 in DNA: TGTGCCAGCAGTCGCGATGCCTCTGGGGCCAACGTCCTGACTTTC.

The table lists this clonotype with many counts. The rearrangement joins TRBV4-1 to TRBJ2-3; 7 positions match TRBD1. Germline trimming cut 4 bases from V and 1 base from J; bases unmatched to any gene: 11. Germline CDR1 MGHRA, CDR2 YSYEKL. The CDR3 totals 17 residues. In DNA, the CDR3 is TGCGCCAGCAGCCGCCTTACACAGGGGACCGGCACAGATACGCAGTATTTT. Protein product: CASSRLTQGTGTDTQYF.

This clonotype was observed many times. This chain's CDR3 is CSVEWRGTQYF. For the CDR3, the DNA is TGCAGCGTTGAATGGAGGGGTACGCAGTATTTT. This sequence joins TRBV29-1 and TRBJ2-3; D might be TRBD2 (6 bases). The CDR3 runs 11 residues. V lost 2 bases to trimming and J lost 8 bases, with 8 bases between them. The germline V gene encodes CDR1 SQVTM and CDR2 ANQGSEA.

This clonotype was seen many times. V and J are TRBV4-2 and TRBJ2-3, with 10 bases matching TRBD2. Per germline, CDR1 LGHNA and CDR2 YNFKEQ. This CDR3 comprises 17 residues. J gave up 5 bases and V 0 bases, and 8 bases lay outside the gene matches. DNA for the CDR3: TGTGCCAGCAGCCAAGAAGAGGGAGCGGGGGGGGGAGATACGCAGTATTTT. Its translation is CASSQEEGAGGGDTQYF.

This clonotype was counted at least ten times. The chain combines TRBV24-1 with TRBJ2-1; TRBD2 agrees at 7 bases. Germline V gives CDR1 KGHDR, CDR2 SFDVKD. The CDR3 sequence is 14 residues long. The J segment lost 0 bases and the V segment lost 7 bases, leaving 2 bases of the junction unmatched. The DNA for the CDR3 is TGTGCCACCAGCCCTAGCGGCTCCTACAATGAGCAGTTCTTC. It is translated as CATSPSGSYNEQFF.

This clonotype was seen more than once but under ten times. The chain couples TRBV2 to TRBJ1-5; D is unclear. In germline, CDR1 is SNHLY, CDR2 FYNNEI. The CDR3 runs 14 residues. Between the trimmed V and J ends, which lost 2 bases and 3 bases, there was a span of 8 bases. This CDR3 is CASSEIQFNQPQHF. CDR3 bases: TGTGCCAGCAGTGAAATACAGTTCAATCAGCCCCAGCATTTT.

This sequence joins TRBV12-3 or TRBV12-4 and TRBJ2-1, with unresolved D. The CDR3 totals 16 residues. Trimming took off 3 bases at V and 7 bases at J, with 19 bases between the two ends. The DNA for the CDR3 is TGTGCCAGCAGTTTTTCGGCCACCATCAATGGGAATGAGCAGTTCTTC. Translation: CASSFSATINGNEQFF.

The chain couples TRBV4-2 to TRBJ2-3; D gene unclear. The germline gives CDR1 LGHNA, CDR2 YNFKEQ. V was shortened by 0 bases and J by 6 bases, with 13 bases between the two germline ends. The CDR3 runs 15 residues. The CDR3 here is CASSQEPDVGDTQYF. The CDR3 DNA follows: TGTGCCAGCAGCCAAGAGCCGGACGTTGGGGATACGCAGTATTTT.

The rearrangement joins TRBV7-2 to TRBJ2-2, with no clear D. The CDR3 is 15 amino acids. Trimming cost V 0 bases and J 4 bases, with 9 bases left between them. Germline loops: CDR1 SGHTA, CDR2 FQGNSA. CDR3 amino acids: CASSLALRSTGELFF. The DNA of the CDR3 is TGTGCCAGCAGCTTAGCGCTCCGGAGCACCGGGGAGCTGTTTTTT.